This T cell receptor beta chain originates from a study of lymphopenia after photon versus proton radiotherapy. Findings and limits, study-wide: Post-nadir diversity loss with photons came from oligoclonal expansion, particularly CD8+ Temra cells. A bigger post-nadir fall in TCR diversity correlated inversely with survival time in deceased patients. Photon-treated patients lost naive T cells and TCR diversity; proton-treated stayed stable.

TCRdb's copy holds only in-frame clones and misses some; the assay was immunoSEQ multiplex PCR. The sample lists over 15,000 clones, around nine tenths occurring once. CDR1 and CDR2 from the germline V gene are LNHDA and SQIVND (reference sequence). The V gene end was trimmed by 9 bases and the J gene end by 1 base; junction bases not matched to a gene: 3. The CDR3 contains 12 residues. On this clone itself: Its antigen is still unknown.

This sequence joins TRBV19 and TRBJ2-7; TRBD1 matches at 7 bases. The receptor's source is a man between 60 and 75 years old with pancreatic cancer. Sequencing was performed on peripheral blood, taken from a patient treated with photon-based radiotherapy. CDR3 nucleotide sequence: TGTGCCAGCGGACAGGCTTCCTACGAGCAGTACTTC. This sequence encodes CASGQASYEQYF.